A selection of T cell receptor beta chains follows, all from one sample in a study of post-analysis software for immune sequencing data. TCRdb used MiXCR to reprocess the PCR reads, holding one entry per CDR3 protein. The table has fewer than 850,000 distinct CDR3 sequences, 30% seen once; the top ten hold roughly 0.54%. The specimen was blood. Every receptor here comes from a girl aged 5 to 17 with multiple sclerosis. Each CDR3 is given with its conserved first and last residue. A D gene is named only where the DNA matches it firmly. Only some rows state a clone size, as once, few, many or a class for expanded clones.

V gene	clone size	J gene	D gene	CDR3 protein	CDR3 DNA
TRBV6-5	few	TRBJ2-7	TRBD2	CASTYSAGGRSYEQYF	TGTGCCAGCACGTACTCGGCGGGAGGGCGCTCCTACGAGCAGTACTTC
TRBV6-6	many	TRBJ2-1	-	CASSYSAYNEQFF	TGTGCCAGCAGTTACTCTGCCTACAATGAGCAGTTCTTC
TRBV20-1	-	TRBJ2-5	-	CSLTQGYQETQYF	TGCAGTTTGACTCAGGGATATCAAGAGACCCAGTACTTC
TRBV20-1	-	TRBJ2-7	TRBD1	CSASPRDSYEQYF	TGCAGTGCTAGTCCCCGGGACAGCTACGAGCAGTACTTC
TRBV28	-	TRBJ2-7	-	CASSLSAVRHEQYF	TGTGCCAGCAGTTTAAGCGCAGTCCGACACGAGCAGTACTTC
TRBV7-9	-	TRBJ1-4	-	CASSLISITELFF	TGTGCCAGCAGCTTAATCAGCATCACGGAACTGTTTTTT
TRBV5-5	-	TRBJ1-1	-	CASGFSVNTEAFF	TGTGCCAGCGGCTTTTCAGTGAACACTGAAGCTTTCTTT
TRBV11-2	few	TRBJ1-2	-	CASSSNPGQGSTNGYTF	TGTGCCAGCAGCTCTAACCCGGGACAAGGGTCTACTAATGGCTACACCTTC
TRBV7-9	few	TRBJ2-7	-	CASSRGGFYEQYF	TGTGCCAGCAGTAGGGGGGGGTTCTACGAGCAGTACTTC
TRBV14	-	TRBJ1-4	-	CASSQRVGSNEKLFF	TGTGCCAGCAGCCAACGCGTCGGCAGTAATGAAAAACTGTTTTTT
TRBV20-1	-	TRBJ2-1	-	CSASEDYLYNEQFF	TGCAGTGCTAGTGAGGACTACCTATACAATGAGCAGTTCTTC
TRBV10-2	-	TRBJ2-1	-	CAGSELYEQFF	TGCGCCGGCAGTGAGCTGTATGAGCAGTTCTTC
TRBV28	-	TRBJ2-1	-	CASSPMGEQFF	TGTGCCAGCAGCCCCATGGGCGAGCAGTTCTTC
TRBV28	-	TRBJ2-7	TRBD2	CASRSGRHSYEQYF	TGTGCCAGCAGGAGCGGGAGGCACTCCTACGAGCAGTACTTC
TRBV27	once	TRBJ2-2	-	CASSLQSANTGELFF	TGTGCCAGCAGTTTACAATCGGCGAACACCGGGGAGCTGTTTTTT